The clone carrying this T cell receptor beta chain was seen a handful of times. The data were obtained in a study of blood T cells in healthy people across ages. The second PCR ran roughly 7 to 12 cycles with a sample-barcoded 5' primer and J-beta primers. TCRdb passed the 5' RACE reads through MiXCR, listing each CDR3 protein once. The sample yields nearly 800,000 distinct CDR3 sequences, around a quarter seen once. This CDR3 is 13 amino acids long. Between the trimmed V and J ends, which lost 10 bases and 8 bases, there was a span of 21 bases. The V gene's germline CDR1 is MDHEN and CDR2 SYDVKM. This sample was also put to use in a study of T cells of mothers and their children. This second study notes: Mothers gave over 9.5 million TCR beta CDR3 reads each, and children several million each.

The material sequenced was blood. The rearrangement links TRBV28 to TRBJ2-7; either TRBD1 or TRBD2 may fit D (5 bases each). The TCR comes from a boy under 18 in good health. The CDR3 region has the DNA TGTGCCATCCAATCCTCTGGGGGTGGGAAGCAGTACTTC. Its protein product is CAIQSSGGGKQYF.